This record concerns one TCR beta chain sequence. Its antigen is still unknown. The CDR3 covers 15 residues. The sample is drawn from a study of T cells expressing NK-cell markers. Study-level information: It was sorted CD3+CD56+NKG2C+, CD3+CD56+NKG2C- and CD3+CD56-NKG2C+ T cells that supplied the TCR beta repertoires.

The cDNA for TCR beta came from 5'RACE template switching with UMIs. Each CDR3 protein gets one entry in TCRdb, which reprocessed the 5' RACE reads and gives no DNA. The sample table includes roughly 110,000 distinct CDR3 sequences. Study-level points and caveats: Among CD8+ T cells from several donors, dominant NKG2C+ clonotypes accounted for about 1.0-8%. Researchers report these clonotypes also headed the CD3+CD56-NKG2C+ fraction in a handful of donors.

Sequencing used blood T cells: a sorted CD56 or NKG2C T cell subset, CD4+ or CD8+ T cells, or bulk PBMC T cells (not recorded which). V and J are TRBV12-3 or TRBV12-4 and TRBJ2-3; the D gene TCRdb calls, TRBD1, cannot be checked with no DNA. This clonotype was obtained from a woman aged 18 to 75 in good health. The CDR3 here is CASSPQGASTDTQYF.